The clone carrying this TCR beta chain has more than one count but fewer than ten. Its antigen remains unknown. Germline CDR1 is PRHDT and CDR2 is FYEKMQ (reference sequence). The V gene end was trimmed by 2 bases and the J gene end by 2 bases; junction bases not matched to a gene: 10. The CDR3 runs 20 residues. TCRdb analysed the reads with MiXCR anew, one entry per CDR3 protein. The sample lists some 940,000 distinct CDR3 sequences, approximately 32% occurring once. This sample is drawn from a study of T cell repertoires in cytomegalovirus infection. Study details: CMV infection plus the matching HLA type was flagged by public TCR beta signatures.

This chain links TRBV13 with TRBJ2-3; 16 nucleotides align to TRBD2. Sequencing used cultured CD8+ T cells from PBMCs, obtained from culture after CMV antigen stimulation. This clonotype originated in a human donor in good health (CMV status not recorded). Some clones in this sample may be carry-over from other donors' samples. The DNA of the CDR3 is TGTGCCAGCAGCTTACTGTGGTCCGGGACTAGCGGGGGGGTCACAGATACGCAGTATTTT. This codes for CASSLLWSGTSGGVTDTQYF.